A single sample gave rise to the 21 T cell receptor beta chains below, sequenced in a study of cytomegalovirus exposure and HLA in healthy donors. The study ran its PCR with 60 Vbeta and 13 Jbeta primers. Sequenced by immunoSEQ multiplex PCR; TCRdb stores in-frame clones only, minus some. This repertoire shows 65,000 to 85,000 clones, around 66% found once; its top ten account for 14%. The sequencing sample was made of PBMCs. The receptors shown here come from a male donor in good health and CMV-seropositive.

V is TRBV7-2 and J is TRBJ1-2, with 7 bases aligning to TRBD1. There are 16 residues in the CDR3. Germline V gives CDR1 SGHTA, CDR2 FQGNSA. Trimming took 1 base from V and 7 from J; bases not matched to a gene: 12. CDR3 in DNA: TGTGCCAGCAGCTTAGTTTTCGGACAGGATAGTGGTGGCTACACCTTC. This sequence encodes CASSLVFGQDSGGYTF.

This chain connects TRBV2 to TRBJ1-5, with TRBD1 matching 8 bases. The J segment lost 7 bases and the V segment lost 5 bases, leaving 7 bases of the junction unmatched. In germline, CDR1 is SNHLY, CDR2 FYNNEI. This CDR3 has 14 amino acids. The CDR3 coding sequence is TGTGCCAGCAGTCGACAGGGGAAGGGACAGCCCCAGCATTTT. Translating gives CASSRQGKGQPQHF. Variable domain in full (rest from reference TRBV2 and TRBJ1-5): EPEVTQTPSHQVTQMGQEVILRCVPISNHLYFYWYRQILGQKVEFLVSFYNNEISEKSEIFDDQFSVERPDGSNFTLKIRSTKLEDSAMYFCASSRQGKGQPQHFGDGTRLSIL.

This chain links TRBV7-3 with TRBJ1-3; 7 bases line up with TRBD1. This CDR3 has 17 amino acids. The germline V gene encodes CDR1 SGHTA and CDR2 FQGTGA. V lost 5 bases to trimming and J lost 0 bases; unmatched junction nucleotides: 10. The CDR3 DNA follows: TGTGCCAGCAGCCCTCACAGGGGCCGACCCTCTGGAAACACCATATATTTT. Its translation is CASSPHRGRPSGNTIYF.

The chain joins TRBV5-4 to TRBJ2-3; 10 bases match TRBD2. Unmatched junction bases numbered 4, after V lost 4 bases and J lost 2 bases. The length of the CDR3 is 15 residues. Germline assignment: CDR1 SGHNT and CDR2 YYREEE (reference sequence). CDR3 nucleotide sequence: TGTGCCAGCAGCCGGACTAGCGGCTACACAGATACGCAGTATTTT. Residues: CASSRTSGYTDTQYF.

This rearrangement joins TRBV6-6 to TRBJ2-2, with D unresolved. V was trimmed by 2 bases and J by 4 bases, leaving 11 bases between them. Germline V gene sequence: CDR1 MNHNY, CDR2 SVGAGI (reference sequence). This CDR3 has 15 residues. The CDR3 loop reads CASSYAAQFTGELFF. The CDR3 region has the DNA TGTGCCAGCAGTTACGCGGCTCAATTCACCGGGGAGCTGTTTTTT.

The V gene is TRBV10-2, the J gene TRBJ1-2; D unclear. Trimming shortened V by 4 bases and J by 0 bases, and 3 bases separated the two germline ends. This CDR3 has 12 residues. Germline CDR1 WSHSY, CDR2 SAAADI. CDR3 DNA sequence: TGCGCCAGCAGTGGCGCTAACTATGGCTACACCTTC. Amino acids: CASSGANYGYTF.

V is TRBV7-9 and J is TRBJ2-7; 8 bases agree with TRBD1. The CDR3 is made up of 16 amino acids. J lost 1 base, V lost 5 bases, and 10 bases had no gene match. The germline CDR1 and CDR2 sequences are SEHNR and FQNEAQ (reference sequence). CDR3 coding DNA: TGTGCCAGCAGCACCCGGACAGGGAAAGGGTCCTACGAGCAGTACTTC. Amino acid sequence: CASSTRTGKGSYEQYF.

V usage is TRBV9 and J usage is TRBJ1-4; no reliable D call. The V end lost 0 bases, the J end lost 8 bases, and 8 bases lay between the germline ends. Germline V gene sequence: CDR1 SGDLS, CDR2 YYNGEE. The CDR3 is made up of 13 amino acids. The CDR3 coding sequence is TGTGCCAGCAGCGTAGATAGCGGGGAAAAACTGTTTTTT. Translating it yields CASSVDSGEKLFF.

The chain employs TRBV5-8 and TRBJ1-5; perhaps TRBD1 as D (6 bases). Germline loops: CDR1 SGHTS, CDR2 YDEGEE. The length of the CDR3 is 17 residues. Trimming removed 0 bases at V and 2 bases at J, with 15 bases between. Here the CDR3 reads CASSLETGTRGNQPQHF. CDR3 DNA sequence: TGTGCCAGCAGCTTGGAAACCGGGACACGGGGCAATCAGCCCCAGCATTTT.

This clone was recorded only once. The rearrangement uses TRBV14 and TRBJ2-1; tentative D call: TRBD1 (6 bases). This CDR3 has 15 residues. With 3 bases removed from V and 1 base from J, the gap between germline ends came to 10 bases. Germline V gene data show CDR1 as SGHDN and CDR2 as FVKESK. The CDR3 region has the DNA TGTGCCAGCAGCCAGAGGCAGGGGTCCTACAATGAGCAGTTCTTC. The encoded protein is CASSQRQGSYNEQFF.

This clone appeared a single time. The V call is TRBV5-1, the J call TRBJ2-1, with TRBD2 as a possible D gene (6 bases). The CDR3 contains 16 residues. CDR1 and CDR2 (germline): SGHRS, YFSETQ. With 0 bases removed from V and 0 bases from J, the gap between germline ends came to 10 bases. CDR3 in DNA: TGCGCCAGCAGCTTGGCGATGACTAGCTCCTACAATGAGCAGTTCTTC. It translates to CASSLAMTSSYNEQFF. Full variable domain (missing parts from reference TRBV5-1 and TRBJ2-1): KAGVTQTPRYLIKTRGQQVTLSCSPISGHRSVSWYQQTPGQGLQFLFEYFSETQRNKGNFPGRFSGRQFSNSRSEMNVSTLELGDSALYLCASSLAMTSSYNEQFFGPGTRLTVL.

V gene TRBV29-1 combines with J gene TRBJ2-7; tentatively, D is TRBD1 (6 bases). V dropped 4 bases and J dropped 2 bases, with 9 bases sitting between them. The CDR3 consists of 12 residues. Germline V gene lookup returns CDR1 SQVTM and CDR2 ANQGSEA. The CDR3 DNA reads as TGCAGCGTTGGACAGGACACCTACGAGCAGTACTTC. Translation: CSVGQDTYEQYF.

This clone occurred a few times. V gene TRBV19 combines with J gene TRBJ1-1; the match to TRBD1 covers 8 bases. The ends lost 3 bases at V and 1 base at J; junction bases unmatched: 4. The germline V gene encodes CDR1 LNHDA and CDR2 SQIVND (reference sequence). This CDR3 has 15 residues. The CDR3 DNA reads TGTGCCAGTAGTATTTCAGGGGGCTCGAACACTGAAGCTTTCTTT. Translation: CASSISGGSNTEAFF.

The chain employs TRBV6-1 and TRBJ2-1, with 13 positions matching TRBD2. Germline CDR1 and CDR2: MNHNS and SASEGT. V gave up 1 base and J gave up 7 bases; unmatched junction bases: 1. This CDR3 is 15 amino acids long. The CDR3 sequence: CASSEGTSGSNEQFF. In nucleotides, the CDR3 is TGTGCCAGCAGTGAAGGGACTAGCGGGAGTAATGAGCAGTTCTTC.

This clone came up a few times. J is TRBJ2-7 and V is TRBV6-5; perhaps TRBD2 as D (6 bases). Trimming took 6 bases from V and 7 from J, leaving 10 bases between them. The CDR3 is 11 residues long. The germline gives CDR1 MNHEY, CDR2 SVGAGI. CDR3 sequence: CASRWAGEQYF. The CDR3 DNA is TGTGCCAGCAGGTGGGCGGGAGAGCAGTACTTC.

This clone showed up just a few times. The rearrangement links TRBV28 to TRBJ2-7; a possible D gene is TRBD1 (6 bases). V was pared by 4 bases and J by 5 bases, with 15 bases between. This CDR3 contains 14 residues. Per germline, CDR1 MDHEN and CDR2 SYDVKM. The CDR3 here is CASSSPGHIDEQYF. The CDR3 DNA sequence: TGTGCCAGCAGTTCACCGGGACACATAGACGAGCAGTACTTC.

This clone was counted once. The V gene is TRBV11-3, the J gene TRBJ2-3; D remains unclear. The CDR3 extends over 14 amino acids. V was pared by 4 bases and J by 2 bases, with 10 bases between. Germline V lookup: CDR1 SGHNT, CDR2 YENEEA. The CDR3 is CASSSGKNTDTQYF. In DNA, the CDR3 is TGTGCCAGCAGCTCAGGAAAAAACACAGATACGCAGTATTTT. Combining the CDR3 with reference TRBV11-3 and TRBJ2-3 gives the whole variable domain EAGVVQSPRYKIIEKKQPVAFWCNPISGHNTLYWYLQNLGQGPELLIRYENEEAVDDSQLPKDRFSAERLKGVDSTLKIQPAELGDSAVYLCASSSGKNTDTQYFGPGTRLTVL.

The V call is TRBV4-1, the J call TRBJ1-1, with TRBD1 as a possible D gene (5 bases). V lost 2 bases and J 10 bases, leaving 17 bases between the germline ends. The CDR3 has 14 residues. Germline values: CDR1 MGHRA, CDR2 YSYEKL. CDR3 residues: CASSQNEAGLRAFF. The CDR3 nucleotides are TGCGCCAGCAGCCAAAACGAGGCAGGGCTACGAGCTTTCTTT.

The chain uses TRBV7-9 and TRBJ1-6; D not certain. This CDR3 has 15 residues. V was clipped by 1 base and J by 6 bases, with 10 bases between them. Germline V CDR1 and CDR2: SEHNR, FQNEAQ (reference sequence). The CDR3 region is CASSLGSAVNSPLHF. CDR3 nucleotide sequence: TGTGCCAGCAGCTTAGGTTCGGCGGTTAATTCACCCCTCCACTTT.

The chain links TRBV27 to TRBJ2-1; TRBD2 matches at 7 bases. The germline CDR1 and CDR2 sequences are MNHEY and SMNVEV (reference sequence). The CDR3 extends over 16 amino acids. V shed 5 bases, J shed 6 bases, and the junction held 13 bases outside the gene matches. CDR3 bases: TGTGCCAGCAGTCCACGCTGGGCGGGGGTATCCAATGAGCAGTTCTTC. This gives the protein CASSPRWAGVSNEQFF.

The J gene is TRBJ2-3, the V gene TRBV6-1; D is possibly TRBD2 (5 bases). Germline CDR1 reads MNHNS; CDR2 reads SASEGT. The V and J ends lost 8 bases and 2 bases respectively, with 8 bases between them. The CDR3 extends over 12 amino acids. The DNA of the CDR3 is TGTGCCAGCGGGAGCCCCACAGATACGCAGTATTTT. Translation: CASGSPTDTQYF.